This entry features one T cell receptor (beta chain) sequence. Its specificity is not known. These data originate in a study of T-cell reconstitution after alpha-beta-depleted transplantation in children. Study findings and constraints: When one year had passed after transplant, most T-cell counts and diversity came from newly produced T cells. Some patients showed high day-60 TCRbeta diversity, which derived from surviving recipient T cells and thymic progenitors. Several hundred expanded graft clones reportedly gave rise to the alpha-beta T cells present about two months after transplant.

Germline lookup yields CDR1 MGHRA and CDR2 YSYEKL. The CDR3 extends over 17 amino acids. The V end lost 1 base, the J end lost 0 bases, and 13 bases lay between the germline ends. The library targeted TCRbeta and was prepared with unique molecular identifiers. MiXCR, applied by TCRdb to the PCR reads, yields one record per CDR3 protein. Among almost 600,000 distinct CDR3 sequences listed, about a quarter were seen once. Source: PBMCs, taken before TCRalphabeta/CD19-depleted stem cell transplant. The receptor was derived from a boy in the first two years of life with Wiskott-Aldrich syndrome, due to receive a stem cell transplant. The rearrangement joins TRBV4-1 to TRBJ2-1, with D possibly being TRBD2 (5 bases). The CDR3 loop reads CASSQVRTASSYNEQFF. CDR3 DNA: TGCGCCAGCAGCCAAGTGAGGACTGCTAGCTCCTACAATGAGCAGTTCTTC.